This T cell receptor beta chain was retrieved from a study of T cell responses to AZD1222 COVID-19 vaccine (dated by TCRdb to 2020 to 2023). Some background on the complete study: Because spike-specific TCR depth and breadth did not differ between the two schedules, AZD1222 recipients who got a second dose at roughly 4 weeks were pooled with those who got a second dose at roughly 12 weeks. A total of just over 230 trial participants underwent TCR sequencing, of whom nearly 210 had received two doses of AZD1222 and approximately 25 had received two doses of the MenACWY control vaccine. Trial participants were enrolled by age into 18-55, 56-69 and 70-plus year subgroups, with approximately 160, 26 and 62 TCR-sequenced participants respectively. Findings and caveats that apply to the study as a whole: Vaccine-associated CD4 TCRs spanned the whole spike protein, with dominant responses in regions 160-218 and 743-854. The 56-69-year group was small, and its depth increase did not reach significance, likely because of low power. Participants were mostly white British and included more females than males, and it was suggested by the authors that clonal diversity may have been underestimated. After two AZD1222 doses, both the breadth and the depth of spike-specific TCRs were significantly higher than at day 0 and than in MenACWY recipients. Reportedly, close to half of the unique spike-specific TCRs recognized epitopes lying outside the regions that are mutated in the B.1.351 and B.1.1.7 variants. Because no day 14 peak-response samples were available, the repertoires could be characterized only after the peak T cell response. Conclusions about previously exposed vaccinees were limited because only a handful of AZD1222 recipients were SARS-CoV-2 seropositive at baseline.

This sample's time point label indicates: baseline before first vaccination. Samples from vaccinated people were obtained from the UK trials COV001 and COV002, which included a single-blind randomized controlled phase 2/3 trial of AZD1222 (ChAdOx1 nCoV-19) in healthy adults. Trial participant PBMC samples were collected at day 0 and day 28 after the second dose for TCRbeta chain sequencing. As for this clone: Its antigen target is currently unknown. One base away there is no much larger clone; base qualities are not given.

The CDR3 regions of human TCRbeta chains were subjected to immunosequencing. Turning to the authors' computational methods: Repertoire TCRs were checked for matches against a reference library of SARS-CoV-2-specific TCRs that had been generated using the MIRA antigen-specificity platform. Breadth was defined as the fraction of unique TCRs that were SARS-CoV-2-associated. Depth was defined as the fraction of total T cells that were SARS-CoV-2-associated. Each spike-specific TCR was assigned to its reactive spike region and to a CD4 or CD8 class using the MIRA data. Log10-transformed breadth and depth values were compared by one-way ANOVA with Sidak's multiple comparisons tests. The clones in this table, taken by TCRdb from immuneACCESS, are in-frame only. Not every clone is retained; where verified, under half of the shortfall comes from an unresolved V gene, and the cause of the rest is unknown. The V and J calls and clone size are taken from that table; D and trimming were inferred from the DNA. The sample records about 120,000 clones, roughly 91% of which are singletons. The top ten constitute approximately 1.2% of the sample.

The germline V gene (reference sequence) specifies LGHDT as CDR1 and YNNKEL as CDR2. Germline trimming amounts to 1 base on V and 7 bases on J, with 2 as the count of junction bases outside the gene matches. Its CDR3 holds 15 amino acids, cysteine through phenylalanine. The retained sequence is limited to the CDR3, 45 bases, with the frame set at the first base. This receptor chain uses TRBV3-1 (or the pseudogene TRBV3-2) and TRBJ1-6, with 9 junctional bases fitting TRBD1. The sequence was collected from an adult in good health. Sequenced here: peripheral blood, sampled on day 0 of AZD1222 vaccination. The CDR3 region: CASSQAGTGNSPLHF. In nucleotide form, the sequence is TGTGCCAGCAGCCAAGCCGGGACAGGGAATTCACCCCTCCACTTT.